Below are 2 T cell receptor beta chains sequenced from a single sample in a study of cytomegalovirus exposure and HLA in healthy donors. It was with 60 Vbeta and 13 Jbeta primers that the PCR ran. Clones were read by immunoSEQ multiplex PCR, and TCRdb kept only the in-frame ones, dropping some. The sample lists 95,000 to 100,000 clones; 60% to 80% were seen once. Source material: PBMCs. The receptors come from a woman aged 55-70 years in good health and CMV-seropositive.

In this sample, this clone turned up a few times. The CDR3 DNA sequence: TGTGCCAGCAGCCAAGTACAGGGGGCCGACTACGAGCAGTACTTC. Protein: CASSQVQGADYEQYF. The chain is built from TRBV14 and TRBJ2-7; 9 nucleotides match TRBD1. The CDR3 length is 15 residues. The V gene's germline CDR1 is SGHDN and CDR2 FVKESK. V lost 1 base to trimming and J lost 3 bases; unmatched junction nucleotides: 4.

This clone was detected once. The rearrangement uses TRBV18 and TRBJ2-3, with 7 bases fitting TRBD2. CDR3 length: 13 residues. Germline CDR1 reads KGHSH; CDR2 reads LQKENI. Trimming removed 8 bases from V and 1 base from J; junction bases left unmatched: 3. CDR3 in DNA: TGTGCCAGCGGACGGGGGGGCACAGATACGCAGTATTTT. Translation gives CASGRGGTDTQYF. Looking up the rest from reference TRBV18 and TRBJ2-3 gives the full variable domain: NAGVMQNPRHLVRRRGQEARLRCSPMKGHSHVYWYRQLPEEGLKFMVYLQKENIIDESGMPKERFSAEFPKEGPSILRIQQVVRGDSAAYFCASGRGGTDTQYFGPGTRLTVL.